The table lists the clone carrying this TCR beta chain with a few counts. These data come from a study of early T cells in non-severe SARS-CoV-2 infection. V was clipped by 6 bases and J by 0 bases, with 9 bases between them. Germline CDR1 and CDR2: SGHTA and FQGNSA. The CDR3 contains 14 residues. Each cDNA molecule carried a unique molecular identifier. One entry per CDR3 protein results from TCRdb running MiXCR on the 5' RACE reads. Of some 34,000 distinct CDR3 sequences in the sample, under 5.5% were seen once. The source of this sequence is an adult who was a healthcare worker with PCR-confirmed SARS-CoV-2 infection or an uninfected control (not recorded which). The chain links TRBV7-2 to TRBJ2-4; D not resolved. Sequencing was carried out using whole blood. The CDR3 region is CASSLVVAKNIQYF. The DNA of the CDR3 is TGTGCCAGCAGTCTAGTGGTAGCCAAAAACATTCAGTACTTC.